These 32 T cell receptor beta chains were sequenced from one sample in a study of T cell responses to AZD1222 COVID-19 vaccine. Generated by immunoSEQ multiplex PCR, the TCRdb table keeps only in-frame clones and is missing some. The repertoire includes more than 95,000 clones, about nine tenths of them detected once, and 4.8% sits in the top ten. This sample comprised peripheral blood, obtained on day 0 of AZD1222 vaccination. These receptors all stem from an adult in good health.

The V call is TRBV9, the J call TRBJ2-3, with D perhaps assigned TRBD1 or TRBD2 (5 bases each). From germline, CDR1 is SGDLS and CDR2 YYNGEE. Trimming removed 0 bases from V and 6 bases from J, with 5 bases in between. The CDR3 extends over 12 amino acids. The CDR3: CASSVGGDTQYF. The CDR3 region has the DNA TGTGCCAGCAGCGTAGGGGGGGATACGCAGTATTTT.

The CDR3 region has the DNA TGCGCCAGCAGTCACCGGACAGGGGAAGCTTTCTTT. It is translated as CASSHRTGEAFF. The chain is built from TRBV23-1 and TRBJ1-1; 8 nucleotides line up with TRBD1. TRBV23-1 is labeled an ORF, and its function is uncertain. V shed 3 bases and J 8 bases; nucleotides not matched to a gene: 2. The CDR3 covers 12 residues.

The chain carries TRBV15 and TRBJ1-2; D is ambiguous. CDR1 is LNHNV and CDR2 is YYDKDF in the germline V gene (reference sequence). This CDR3 is 14 amino acids long. V lost 0 bases to trimming and J lost 5 bases, with 10 bases between them. The CDR3 is CATSRDLGEYGYTF. In nucleotides, the CDR3 is TGTGCCACCAGCAGAGATCTTGGGGAATATGGCTACACCTTC. The complete variable domain, with remaining parts taken from reference TRBV15 and TRBJ1-2, reads DAMVIQNPRYQVTQFGKPVTLSCSQTLNHNVMYWYQQKSSQAPKLLFHYYDKDFNNEADTPDNFQSRRPNTSFCFLDIRSPGLGDTAMYLCATSRDLGEYGYTFGSGTRLTVV.

V gene TRBV6-5 combines with J gene TRBJ1-1; D remains unclear. Trimming shortened V by 0 bases and J by 1 base, and 6 bases separated the two germline ends. The CDR3 runs to 14 residues. CDR1 and CDR2 from the germline V gene are MNHEY and SVGAGI. In DNA form, the CDR3 reads TGTGCCAGCAGTTACTCAGAGGGGAACACTGAAGCTTTCTTT. Translated, it gives CASSYSEGNTEAFF.

V is TRBV27 and J is TRBJ2-2, with 8 bases that match TRBD2. The length of the CDR3 is 16 residues. V trimming: 2 bases; J trimming: 4 bases; junction bases outside the gene matches: 6. Per the germline V gene, CDR1 is MNHEY and CDR2 is SMNVEV (reference sequence). Here the CDR3 DNA reads TGTGCCAGCAGTTTAATACTGCGGGGGGCCACCGGGGAGCTGTTTTTT. This encodes CASSLILRGATGELFF.

The chain joins TRBV5-1 to TRBJ1-2; D gene uncertain. V shed 3 bases and J shed 7 bases, with 13 bases lying between them. The germline V gene has CDR1 SGHRS and CDR2 YFSETQ. This CDR3 region has 13 residues. CDR3 residues: CASSYDGTVGYTF. The CDR3 DNA reads TGCGCCAGCAGCTATGACGGAACAGTTGGCTACACCTTC.

V and J are TRBV5-1 and TRBJ1-1, with 10 positions matching TRBD1. CDR1 SGHRS and CDR2 YFSETQ come from the germline V gene. V trimming: 3 bases; J trimming: 6 bases; junction bases outside the gene matches: 5. CDR3 length equals 14 residues. The CDR3 spells CASSSTGTGAEAFF. The CDR3 region has the DNA TGCGCCAGCAGCTCGACCGGGACAGGGGCTGAAGCTTTCTTT.

The genes are TRBV5-5 and TRBJ1-2, with 7 nucleotides matching TRBD1. CDR1 SGHKS and CDR2 YYEKEE come from the germline V gene (reference sequence). Trimming took 7 bases from V and 4 from J; bases not matched to a gene: 10. The CDR3 has 14 residues. The chain's CDR3 is CASRRTGPFYGYTF. Written as DNA, the CDR3 is TGTGCCAGCCGAAGGACAGGCCCGTTCTATGGCTACACCTTC.

The chain recombines TRBV4-2 with TRBJ1-4; no definite D call. Trimming removed 5 bases from V and 4 bases from J, with 14 bases in between. The CDR3 has 15 residues. Germline V gives CDR1 LGHNA, CDR2 YNFKEQ. DNA of the CDR3: TGTGCCAGCAGCGCCGACGGTGGGAGTAATGAAAAACTGTTTTTT. Translated, it gives CASSADGGSNEKLFF.

This chain connects TRBV23-1 to TRBJ2-5, with D perhaps matching TRBD2 (5 bases). TRBV23-1 is flagged as an ORF with uncertain function. Trimming pared 3 bases from V and 1 base from J, leaving 18 bases between. The CDR3 loop spans 17 amino acids. This CDR3 is CASSHPPGKPSQETQYF. The CDR3 bases are TGCGCCAGCAGTCACCCGCCCGGGAAACCTAGCCAAGAGACCCAGTACTTC.

The V gene is TRBV7-9, the J gene TRBJ2-2; D may be TRBD1 (6 bases). The V end lost 5 bases, the J end lost 2 bases, and 18 bases lay between the germline ends. The CDR3 length is 17 residues. Per the germline V gene, CDR1 is SEHNR and CDR2 is FQNEAQ (reference sequence). For the CDR3, the DNA is TGTGCCAGCAGCCTCGGCGCCGGGACAATCAACACCGGGGAGCTGTTTTTT. This codes for CASSLGAGTINTGELFF.

This sequence joins TRBV19 and TRBJ2-7; D may be TRBD1 (5 bases). Germline V CDR1 and CDR2: LNHDA, SQIVND (reference sequence). The V end lost 3 bases, the J end lost 7 bases, and 19 bases lay between the germline ends. CDR3 size: 15 residues. CDR3 coding DNA: TGTGCCAGTAGTATGGGTTCAGGGCCCTTGGGGGAGCAGTACTTC. This encodes CASSMGSGPLGEQYF.

The chain carries TRBV5-8 and TRBJ2-7; no firm D call. The V gene lost 0 bases and the J gene lost 12 bases, with 10 bases spanning the gap. Germline lookup yields CDR1 SGHTS and CDR2 YDEGEE. CDR3 length: 11 amino acids. The CDR3 DNA sequence: TGTGCCAGCAGCTTGGCCTGGTTGATGTACTTC. Its protein product is CASSLAWLMYF. The whole variable domain, filled in from reference TRBV5-8 and TRBJ2-7, reads EAGVTQSPTHLIKTRGQQATLRCSPISGHTSVYWYQQALGLGLQFLLWYDEGEERNRGNFPPRFSGRQFPNYSSELNVNALELEDSALYLCASSLAWLMYFGPGTRLTVT.

The count of this clone is one. This CDR3 is CASSSLTSGGYEQYF. CDR3 bases: TGTGCCAGCAGTTCGCTGACTAGCGGGGGCTACGAGCAGTACTTC. The chain carries TRBV6-5 and TRBJ2-7, with 12 bases identical to TRBD2. In germline, CDR1 is MNHEY, CDR2 SVGAGI. This CDR3 is 15 amino acids long. The trim removed 4 bases at V and 3 bases at J, leaving 4 bases unmatched.

This chain joins TRBV28 and TRBJ2-7, with no clear D. In germline, CDR1 is MDHEN, CDR2 SYDVKM. Trimming took off 4 bases at V and 4 bases at J, with 5 bases between the two ends. The CDR3 length is 11 residues. The CDR3 DNA sequence: TGTGCCAGCAGTTCCTATTACGAGCAGTACTTC. Residues: CASSSYYEQYF.

V usage is TRBV23-1 and J usage is TRBJ1-5, with D unresolved. TRBV23-1 is filed as an ORF, its function uncertain. The CDR3 consists of 20 residues. Trimming left V 1 base short and J 0 bases short, with 22 bases between. The chain's CDR3 is CASSQFPRAHACYSNQPQHF. The CDR3 nucleotides read TGCGCCAGCAGTCAATTCCCGAGGGCCCACGCCTGTTATAGCAATCAGCCCCAGCATTTT.

J is TRBJ1-6 and V is TRBV10-3; D is possibly TRBD1 (6 bases). Germline CDR1 reads ENHRY; CDR2 reads SYGVKD. The CDR3 extends over 13 amino acids. Trimming cost V 10 bases and J 9 bases, with 16 bases left between them. The CDR3 loop reads CATTESGASPLHF. The CDR3 coding sequence is TGTGCCACCACTGAGTCGGGGGCTTCACCCCTCCACTTT.

For this clone: This sample also contains other DNA sequences that code for the same CDR3. The chain's CDR3 is CASSQGTDYGYTF. CDR3 sequence (DNA): TGTGCCAGCAGCCAAGGGACAGACTATGGCTACACCTTC. The rearrangement uses TRBV3-1 (or the pseudogene TRBV3-2) and TRBJ1-2, with D maybe TRBD1 (6 bases). Per germline, CDR1 LGHDT and CDR2 YNNKEL (reference sequence). The germline V and J ends were trimmed by 1 base and 3 bases, with 6 bases remaining between them. The CDR3 runs 13 residues.

The chain joins TRBV9 to TRBJ2-1; 8 nucleotides line up with TRBD2. V gave up 4 bases and J gave up 1 base; unmatched junction bases: 13. This CDR3 region has 18 residues. Germline-derived CDR1 and CDR2 are SGDLS and YYNGEE. CDR3 bases: TGTGCCAGCAGCAAAGAACCCAGCGGGGGATGGTCCTACAATGAGCAGTTCTTC. This sequence encodes CASSKEPSGGWSYNEQFF.

Notes on this clone: Other DNA variants within this sample encode the same CDR3. The CDR3 bases are TGTGCCAGCAGTTATTCAACCGGGGAGCTGTTTTTT. It yields the protein CASSYSTGELFF. This chain links TRBV6-6 with TRBJ2-2; no firm D call. The CDR3 runs 12 residues. V was trimmed by 3 bases and J by 5 bases, leaving 4 bases between them. Germline V lookup: CDR1 MNHNY, CDR2 SVGAGI (reference sequence).

A single count supports this clone. The chain couples TRBV9 to TRBJ1-5; the D is unclear. Germline V CDR1 and CDR2: SGDLS, YYNGEE. V lost 0 bases and J 4 bases, leaving 2 bases between the germline ends. The CDR3 is 12 residues long. For the CDR3, the DNA is TGTGCCAGCAGCGTAGGGAATCAGCCCCAGCATTTT. Amino acid sequence: CASSVGNQPQHF. Supplemented by reference TRBV9 and TRBJ1-5, the full variable domain reads DSGVTQTPKHLITATGQRVTLRCSPRSGDLSVYWYQQSLDQGLQFLIQYYNGEERAKGNILERFSAQQFPDLHSELNLSSLELGDSALYFCASSVGNQPQHFGDGTRLSIL.

The V gene is TRBV6-6, the J gene TRBJ2-7; 11 bases fit TRBD1. Trimming at V came to 6 bases and at J to 3 bases, leaving 7 bases not matched to a gene. There are 15 residues in the CDR3. Germline V gene data show CDR1 as MNHNY and CDR2 as SVGAGI (reference sequence). The CDR3 DNA sequence: TGTGCCAGCAGGCCCGGACAGGGGGCGATCTACGAGCAGTACTTC. Encoded protein: CASRPGQGAIYEQYF.

The V and J genes are TRBV9 and TRBJ2-7; maybe TRBD1 (6 bases). The V and J ends lost 2 bases and 6 bases respectively, with 12 bases between them. The CDR3 has 13 residues. Germline values: CDR1 SGDLS, CDR2 YYNGEE. Here the CDR3 DNA reads TGTGCCAGCAGCGTCGGGACACCGGGCGAGCAGTACTTC. Its translation: CASSVGTPGEQYF.

The chain couples TRBV18 to TRBJ1-4; D is perhaps TRBD1 (5 bases). V was trimmed by 1 base and J by 0 bases, leaving 9 bases between them. The CDR3 sequence is 16 residues long. Germline assignment: CDR1 KGHSH and CDR2 LQKENI. The CDR3 nucleotides are TGTGCCAGCTCACCACGGCAGGGAACAACTAATGAAAAACTGTTTTTT. This encodes CASSPRQGTTNEKLFF.

The chain combines TRBV9 with TRBJ2-1; a weak D match, TRBD1 (5 bases). Germline assignment: CDR1 SGDLS and CDR2 YYNGEE. Trimming shortened V by 0 bases and J by 9 bases, and 10 bases separated the two germline ends. CDR3 length equals 13 residues. The CDR3 reads CASSVGQGGEQFF. The DNA of the CDR3 is TGTGCCAGCAGCGTAGGTCAGGGCGGTGAGCAGTTCTTC.

The sample holds one count of this clone. Relative to the germline gene, one junction end is altered; a read error may explain this. The rearrangement uses TRBV7-3 and TRBJ1-1; D unresolved. There are 14 residues in the CDR3. Germline V gene sequence: CDR1 SGHTA, CDR2 FQGTGA. CDR3 region: CASSSGGLNPEAFF. The CDR3 DNA sequence: TGTGCCAGCAGCTCGGGAGGGCTGAACCCTGAAGCTTTCTTT. Combining the CDR3 with reference TRBV7-3 and TRBJ1-1 gives the whole variable domain GAGVSQTPSNKVTEKGKYVELRCDPISGHTALYWYRQSLGQGPEFLIYFQGTGAADDSGLPNDRFFAVRPEGSVSTLKIQRTERGDSAVYLCASSSGGLNPEAFFGQGTRLTVV.

The chain carries TRBV4-1 and TRBJ2-7; TRBD2 matches 8 bases. Losses at the gene ends were 1 base for V and 4 bases for J; bases not matched to a gene: 18. The germline V gene has CDR1 MGHRA and CDR2 YSYEKL. The CDR3 loop spans 19 amino acids. The CDR3 sequence: CASSQGLFARRGDLYEQYF. CDR3 sequence (DNA): TGCGCCAGCAGCCAAGGCCTCTTTGCCAGGCGGGGGGACCTATACGAGCAGTACTTC.

J is TRBJ2-1 and V is TRBV5-4, with D perhaps TRBD2 (6 bases). The CDR3 has 12 residues. Trimming took 3 bases from V and 10 from J, leaving 11 bases between them. The V gene's germline CDR1 is SGHNT and CDR2 YYREEE (reference sequence). The CDR3 DNA reads as TGTGCCAGCAGCTCGGACGGGAGAGAGCAGTTCTTC. Translation: CASSSDGREQFF.

The chain carries TRBV7-8 and TRBJ2-5, with a weak D call TRBD1 (6 bases). Trimming removed 0 bases at V and 3 bases at J, with 11 bases between. Germline loops: CDR1 SGHVS, CDR2 FQNEAQ. This CDR3 contains 15 residues. CDR3 bases: TGTGCCAGCAGCTTAGCTCGAGGGGGTGAAGAGACCCAGTACTTC. Translation: CASSLARGGEETQYF. Combining the CDR3 with reference TRBV7-8 and TRBJ2-5 gives the whole variable domain GAGVSQSPRYKVAKRGQDVALRCDPISGHVSLFWYQQALGQGPEFLTYFQNEAQLDKSGLPSDRFFAERPEGSVSTLKIQRTQQEDSAVYLCASSLARGGEETQYFGPGTRLLVL.

The genes are TRBV9 and TRBJ2-6; no clear D. Trimming removed 9 bases at V and 6 bases at J, with 13 bases between. The CDR3 is made up of 13 amino acids. Germline loops: CDR1 SGDLS, CDR2 YYNGEE. The CDR3 coding sequence is TGTGCCACCCCGGGCACTGTGGCCAACGTCCTGACTTTC. This translates into CATPGTVANVLTF. Full variable domain (outside the CDR3, taken from reference TRBV9 and TRBJ2-6): DSGVTQTPKHLITATGQRVTLRCSPRSGDLSVYWYQQSLDQGLQFLIQYYNGEERAKGNILERFSAQQFPDLHSELNLSSLELGDSALYFCATPGTVANVLTFGAGSRLTVL.

The table lists this clone with a few counts. This chain connects TRBV6-2 or TRBV6-3 to TRBJ2-6; TRBD1 matches 9 bases. V gave up 5 bases and J gave up 0 bases; unmatched junction bases: 8. CDR1 is MNHEY and CDR2 is SVGEGT in the germline V gene. The CDR3 totals 18 residues. CDR3 sequence (DNA): TGTGCCAGCAGTACATGGGGACAGGGTTCCTCTGGGGCCAACGTCCTGACTTTC. Its protein product is CASSTWGQGSSGANVLTF.

The V call is TRBV5-1, the J call TRBJ1-1; D is undetermined. The CDR3 extends over 14 amino acids. Germline V gene lookup returns CDR1 SGHRS and CDR2 YFSETQ. V was clipped by 2 bases and J by 3 bases, with 11 bases between them. The CDR3 DNA reads as TGCGCCAGCAGCTTACAGCTCTGGGACACTGAAGCTTTCTTT. As protein: CASSLQLWDTEAFF.